This T cell receptor beta chain was observed in a study of OX40 agonist ivuxolimab in advanced cancers. Study-wide background: Ivuxolimab, an agonist antibody against OX40 (CD134), was given to patients. Patients in the trial were receiving intravenous ivuxolimab every 2 weeks, at doses of 0.01 to 10 mg/kg. The study enrolled dose-escalation patients with hepatocellular carcinoma, melanoma, renal cell or head and neck cancer.

On this clone: Its specificity is unknown.

Some clones are missing from TCRdb's copy, which holds only in-frame ones; the method was immunoSEQ multiplex PCR. This table has 100,000 to 120,000 clones, approximately 89% appearing once. Study-level findings and limits: Average numbers of expanded clones were greater in CD8+ T cells than in CD4+.

CDR3 size: 14 residues. Trimming removed 4 bases at V and 5 bases at J, with 13 bases between. CDR1 and CDR2 (germline): SGHTA, FQGTGA. The clonotype comes from an adult with an advanced solid tumor such as melanoma, head and neck, liver or kidney cancer. V is TRBV7-3 and J is TRBJ2-3; tentative D call: TRBD1 (6 bases). Material: CD4+ or CD8+ T cells sorted from blood, obtained in a trial of the OX40 agonist ivuxolimab. Written as DNA, the CDR3 is TGTGCCAGCAGCTCACAGGGCCCGCGAGATACGCAGTATTTT. Amino acid sequence: CASSSQGPRDTQYF.